Shown below are 8 T cell receptor beta chains from a single sample sequenced in a study of shared clonotypes between healthy human individuals. Profiling relied on immunoSEQ multiplex PCR, and the TCRdb table lists in-frame clones only, not all of them. The sample shows about 1 million clones, 70% to 80% of them seen only once. The sequenced sample was memory CD4+ T cells sorted from blood. Subset reported: CD45RA-negative fraction. The receptors derive from a man younger than 35 in good health.

The rearrangement joins TRBV29-1 to TRBJ1-2; 7 nucleotides match TRBD1. Trimming at V came to 5 bases and at J to 7 bases, leaving 13 bases not matched to a gene. The CDR3 consists of 14 residues. CDR1 SQVTM and CDR2 ANQGSEA come from the germline V gene. The CDR3 DNA reads as TGCAGCGTTTCCGGGACAGCCGGTCCTCTTGGCTACACCTTC. Its protein product is CSVSGTAGPLGYTF.

This chain connects TRBV7-8 to TRBJ2-3; D possibly matches TRBD1 or TRBD2 (5 bases each). Germline V lookup: CDR1 SGHVS, CDR2 FQNEAQ. The CDR3 contains 17 residues. Between the trimmed V and J ends, which lost 1 base and 2 bases, there was a span of 16 bases. In DNA, the CDR3 is TGTGCCAGCAGCTTAGGAGGTGGTGGGGGATACACAGATACGCAGTATTTT. Translated, it gives CASSLGGGGGYTDTQYF.

The table lists this clone with a count of one. The V call is TRBV5-1, the J call TRBJ1-5, with 9 bases aligning to TRBD1. The CDR3 runs to 15 residues. CDR1 SGHRS and CDR2 YFSETQ come from the germline V gene. V lost 4 bases, J lost 3 bases, and 5 bases stayed unmatched. CDR3 DNA sequence: TGCGCCAGCAGCCCGACAGGGGGTGACAATCAGCCCCAGCATTTT. Its protein is CASSPTGGDNQPQHF.

The chain is built from TRBV11-2 and TRBJ1-1, with a weak D call TRBD1 (6 bases). The CDR3 extends over 14 amino acids. The germline V gene encodes CDR1 SGHAT and CDR2 FQNNGV. V dropped 1 base and J dropped 1 base, with 7 bases sitting between them. CDR3 residues: CASSLVQGNTEAFF. CDR3 in DNA: TGTGCCAGCAGCTTAGTACAGGGGAACACTGAAGCTTTCTTT.

The chain joins TRBV10-1 to TRBJ1-1; TRBD1 agrees at 11 bases. In germline, CDR1 is WNHNN, CDR2 SYGVQD (reference sequence). V lost 4 bases to trimming and J lost 11 bases; unmatched junction nucleotides: 6. This CDR3 is 13 amino acids long. In DNA, the CDR3 is TGCGCCAGCAGTGTTGGGACAGGGGGATCGGCTTTCTTT. Its protein is CASSVGTGGSAFF.

This clone was picked up a small number of times. The chain employs TRBV4-3 and TRBJ2-5, with TRBD1 matching 9 bases. The length of the CDR3 is 17 residues. The germline gives CDR1 LGHNA, CDR2 YSLEER. V lost 0 bases, J lost 5 bases, and 10 bases stayed unmatched. In nucleotides, the CDR3 is TGCGCCAGCAGCCAAGATAGGTCGGGGACAGGGTGGGAGACCCAGTACTTC. Residues: CASSQDRSGTGWETQYF.

The chain employs TRBV13 and TRBJ2-7; 8 bases map to TRBD1. Per germline, CDR1 PRHDT and CDR2 FYEKMQ (reference sequence). This CDR3 has 17 residues. Trimming took 1 base from V and 1 from J; bases not matched to a gene: 9. CDR3 DNA: TGTGCCAGCAGCTTAGAAGGACAGGGAATGGGGTCCTACGAGCAGTACTTC. Translation gives CASSLEGQGMGSYEQYF.

This rearrangement joins TRBV6-4 to TRBJ1-4; D not certain. Trimming cost V 2 bases and J 0 bases, with 1 base left between them. Looked up from germline, CDR1 is MRHNA and CDR2 is SNTAGT. CDR3 length equals 13 residues. CDR3 residues: CASSDTTNEKLFF. In DNA form, the CDR3 reads TGTGCCAGCAGTGACACAACTAATGAAAAACTGTTTTTT.